This entry concerns a single T cell receptor beta chain. Antigen specificity is unknown. This sample's time point: week 35, safety follow-up. Topical imiquimod accompanied each vaccine dose, which consisted of 300 ug of mutant IDH1 20-mer peptide. This sample stems from a study of a mutant IDH1 vaccine in newly diagnosed glioma. Study information: Patients were started on vaccination 4-6 weeks after radiotherapy alone, or with temozolomide cycles.

Some clones are missing from TCRdb's copy, which holds only in-frame ones; the method was immunoSEQ multiplex PCR. Here the sample spans some 61,000 clones, around 82% being singletons. The germline CDR1 and CDR2 sequences are ENHRY and SYGVKD. The CDR3 totals 14 residues. The ends were cut back, 6 bases at V and 0 bases at J, with 9 bases in the middle. The source was PBMCs, collected from a glioma patient whose treatment included an IDH1 peptide vaccine. The V call is TRBV10-3, the J call TRBJ1-3; no clear D gene. The receptor's source is a man aged 18 to 35 with glioma. The CDR3 spells CAIRTTLSGNTIYF. The DNA of the CDR3 is TGTGCCATCAGAACTACACTCTCTGGAAACACCATATATTTT.